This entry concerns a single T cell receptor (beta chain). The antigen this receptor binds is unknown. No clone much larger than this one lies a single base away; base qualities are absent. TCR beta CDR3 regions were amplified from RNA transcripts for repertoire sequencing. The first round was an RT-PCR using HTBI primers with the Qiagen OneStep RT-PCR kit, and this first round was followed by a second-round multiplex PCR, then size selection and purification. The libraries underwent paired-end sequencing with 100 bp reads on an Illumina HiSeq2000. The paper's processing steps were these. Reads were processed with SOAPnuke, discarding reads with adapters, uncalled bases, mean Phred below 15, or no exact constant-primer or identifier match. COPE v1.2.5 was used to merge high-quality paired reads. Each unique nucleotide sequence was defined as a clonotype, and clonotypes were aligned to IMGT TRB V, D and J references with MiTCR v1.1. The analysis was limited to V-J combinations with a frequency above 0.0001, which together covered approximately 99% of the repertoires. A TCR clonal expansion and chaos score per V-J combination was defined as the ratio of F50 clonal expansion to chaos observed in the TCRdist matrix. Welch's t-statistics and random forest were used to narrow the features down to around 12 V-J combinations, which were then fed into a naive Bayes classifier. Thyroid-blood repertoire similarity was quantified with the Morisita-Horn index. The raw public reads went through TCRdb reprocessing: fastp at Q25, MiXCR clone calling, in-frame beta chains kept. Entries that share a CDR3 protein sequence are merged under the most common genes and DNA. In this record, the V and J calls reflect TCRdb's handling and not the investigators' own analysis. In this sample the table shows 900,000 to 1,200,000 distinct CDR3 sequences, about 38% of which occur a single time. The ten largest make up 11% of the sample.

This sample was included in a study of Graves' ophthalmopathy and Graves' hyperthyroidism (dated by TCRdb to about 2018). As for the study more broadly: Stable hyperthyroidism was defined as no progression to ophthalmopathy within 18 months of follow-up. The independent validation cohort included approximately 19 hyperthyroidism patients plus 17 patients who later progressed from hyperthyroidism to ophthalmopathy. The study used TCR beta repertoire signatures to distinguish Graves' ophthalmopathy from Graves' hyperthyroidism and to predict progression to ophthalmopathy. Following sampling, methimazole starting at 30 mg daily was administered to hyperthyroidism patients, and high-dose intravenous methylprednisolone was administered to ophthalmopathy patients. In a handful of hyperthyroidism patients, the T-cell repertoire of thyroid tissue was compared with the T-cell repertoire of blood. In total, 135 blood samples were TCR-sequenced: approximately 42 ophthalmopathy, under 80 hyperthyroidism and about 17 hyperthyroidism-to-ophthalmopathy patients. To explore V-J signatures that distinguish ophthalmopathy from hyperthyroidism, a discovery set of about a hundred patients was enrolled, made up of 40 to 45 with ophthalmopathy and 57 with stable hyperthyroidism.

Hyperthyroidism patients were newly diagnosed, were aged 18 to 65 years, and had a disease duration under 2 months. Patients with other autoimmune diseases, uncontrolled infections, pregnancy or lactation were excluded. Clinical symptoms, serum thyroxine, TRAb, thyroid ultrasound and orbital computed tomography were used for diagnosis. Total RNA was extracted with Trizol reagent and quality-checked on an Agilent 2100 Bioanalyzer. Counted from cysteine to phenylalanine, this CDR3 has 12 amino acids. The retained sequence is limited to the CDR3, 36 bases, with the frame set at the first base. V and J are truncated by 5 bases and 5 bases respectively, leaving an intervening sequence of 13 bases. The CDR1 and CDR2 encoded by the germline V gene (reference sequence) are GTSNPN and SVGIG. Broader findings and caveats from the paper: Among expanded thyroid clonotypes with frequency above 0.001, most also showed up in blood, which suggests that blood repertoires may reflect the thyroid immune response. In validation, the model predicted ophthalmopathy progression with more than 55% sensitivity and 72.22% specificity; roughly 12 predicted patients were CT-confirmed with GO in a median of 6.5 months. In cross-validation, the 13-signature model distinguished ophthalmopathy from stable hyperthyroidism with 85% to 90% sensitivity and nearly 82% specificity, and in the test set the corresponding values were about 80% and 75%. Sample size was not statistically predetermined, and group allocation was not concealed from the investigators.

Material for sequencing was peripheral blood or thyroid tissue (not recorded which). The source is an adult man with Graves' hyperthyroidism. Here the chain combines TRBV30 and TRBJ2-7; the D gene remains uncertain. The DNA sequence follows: TGTGCCTGGGCGGACCTTCTGGACGAGCAGTACTTC. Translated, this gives CAWADLLDEQYF. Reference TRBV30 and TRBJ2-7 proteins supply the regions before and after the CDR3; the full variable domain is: SQTIHQWPATLVQPVGSPLSLECTVEGTSNPNLYWYRQAAGRGLQLLFYSVGIGQISSEVPQNLSASRPQDRQFILSSKKLLLSDSGFYLCAWADLLDEQYFGPGTRLTVT.